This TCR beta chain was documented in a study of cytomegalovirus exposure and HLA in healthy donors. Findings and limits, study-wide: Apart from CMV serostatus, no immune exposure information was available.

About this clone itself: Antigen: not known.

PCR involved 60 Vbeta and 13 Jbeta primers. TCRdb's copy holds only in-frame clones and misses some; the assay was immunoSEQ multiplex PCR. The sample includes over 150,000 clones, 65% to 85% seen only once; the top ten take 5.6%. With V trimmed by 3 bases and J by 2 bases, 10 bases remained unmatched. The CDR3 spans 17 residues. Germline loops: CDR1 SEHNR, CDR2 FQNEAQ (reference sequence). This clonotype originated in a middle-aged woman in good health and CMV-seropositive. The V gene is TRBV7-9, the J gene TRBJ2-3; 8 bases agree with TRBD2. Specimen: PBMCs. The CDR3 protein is CASSFTSGSGYTDTQYF. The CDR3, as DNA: TGTGCCAGCAGCTTCACTAGCGGAAGTGGGTACACAGATACGCAGTATTTT.